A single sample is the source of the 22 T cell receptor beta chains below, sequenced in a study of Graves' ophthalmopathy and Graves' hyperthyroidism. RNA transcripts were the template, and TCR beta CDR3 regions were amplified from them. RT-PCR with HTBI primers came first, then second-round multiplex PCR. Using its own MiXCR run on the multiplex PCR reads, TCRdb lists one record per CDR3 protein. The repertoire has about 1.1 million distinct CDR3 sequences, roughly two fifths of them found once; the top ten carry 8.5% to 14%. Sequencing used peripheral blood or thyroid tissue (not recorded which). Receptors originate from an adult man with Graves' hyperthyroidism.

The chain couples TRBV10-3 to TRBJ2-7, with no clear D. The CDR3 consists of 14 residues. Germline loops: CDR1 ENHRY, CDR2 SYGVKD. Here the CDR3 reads CATLSPADSYEQYF. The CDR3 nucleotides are TGTGCTACCTTGAGCCCGGCCGACTCCTACGAGCAGTACTTC.

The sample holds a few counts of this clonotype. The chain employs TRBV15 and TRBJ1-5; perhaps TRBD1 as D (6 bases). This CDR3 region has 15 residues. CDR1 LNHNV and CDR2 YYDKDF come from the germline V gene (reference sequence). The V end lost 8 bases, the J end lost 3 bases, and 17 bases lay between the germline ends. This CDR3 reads CATRRGRGFNQPQHF. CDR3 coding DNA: TGTGCCACCCGTAGGGGCAGGGGCTTCAATCAGCCCCAGCATTTT.

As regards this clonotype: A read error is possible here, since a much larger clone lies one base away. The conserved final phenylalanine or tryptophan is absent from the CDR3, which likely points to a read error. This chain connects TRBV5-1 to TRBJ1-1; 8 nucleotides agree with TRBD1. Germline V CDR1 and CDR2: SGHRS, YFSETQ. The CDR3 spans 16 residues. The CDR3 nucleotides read TGTGCCAGCAAAGTAGTCGGACAGGGATTCATAGGTGAAGCTTTCCTT. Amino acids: CASKVVGQGFIGEAFL.

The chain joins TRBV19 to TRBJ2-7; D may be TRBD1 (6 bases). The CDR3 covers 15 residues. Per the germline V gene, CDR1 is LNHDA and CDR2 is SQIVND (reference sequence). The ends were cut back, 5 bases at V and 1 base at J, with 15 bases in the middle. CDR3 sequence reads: CASSPAPGQSYEQYF. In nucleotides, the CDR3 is TGTGCCAGTAGTCCCGCCCCTGGACAGTCCTACGAGCAGTACTTC.

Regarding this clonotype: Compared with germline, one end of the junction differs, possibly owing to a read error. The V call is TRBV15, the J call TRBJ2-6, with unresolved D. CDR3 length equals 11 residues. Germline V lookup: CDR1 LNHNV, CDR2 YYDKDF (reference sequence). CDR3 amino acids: CATSAPNTEAF. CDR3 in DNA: TGTGCCACCAGCGCGCCCAACACTGAAGCTTTC.

CDR3 loop: CASSLFGSGNADTQYF. For the CDR3, the DNA is TGTGCCAGCAGCTTATTCGGTAGCGGGAACGCAGATACGCAGTATTTT. The rearrangement links TRBV7-9 to TRBJ2-3, with 8 nucleotides matching TRBD2. The length of the CDR3 is 16 residues. Germline CDR1 and CDR2: SEHNR and FQNEAQ (reference sequence). Trimming at V came to 2 bases and at J to 4 bases, leaving 8 bases not matched to a gene.

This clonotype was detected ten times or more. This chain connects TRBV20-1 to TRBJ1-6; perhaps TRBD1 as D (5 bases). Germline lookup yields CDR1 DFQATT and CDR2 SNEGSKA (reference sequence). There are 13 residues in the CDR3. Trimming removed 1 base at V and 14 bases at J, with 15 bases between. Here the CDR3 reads CSARAKSGLTLHF. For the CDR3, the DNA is TGCAGTGCTAGAGCCAAATCGGGACTGACCCTCCACTTT.

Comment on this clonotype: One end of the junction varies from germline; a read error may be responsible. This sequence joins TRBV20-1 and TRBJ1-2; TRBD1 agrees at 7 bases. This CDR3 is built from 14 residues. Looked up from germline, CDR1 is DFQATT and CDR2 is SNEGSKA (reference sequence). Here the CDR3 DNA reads TGCAGTGCTAGAGTTGGACAGGTTTTCTATGTCTACACCTTC. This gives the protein CSARVGQVFYVYTF.

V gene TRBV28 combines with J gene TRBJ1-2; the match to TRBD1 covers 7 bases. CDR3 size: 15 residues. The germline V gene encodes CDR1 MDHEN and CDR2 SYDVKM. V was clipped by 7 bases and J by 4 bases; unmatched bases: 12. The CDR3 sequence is CASTPGGTARYGYTF. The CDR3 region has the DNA TGTGCCAGCACCCCAGGGGGGACAGCTCGCTATGGCTACACCTTC.

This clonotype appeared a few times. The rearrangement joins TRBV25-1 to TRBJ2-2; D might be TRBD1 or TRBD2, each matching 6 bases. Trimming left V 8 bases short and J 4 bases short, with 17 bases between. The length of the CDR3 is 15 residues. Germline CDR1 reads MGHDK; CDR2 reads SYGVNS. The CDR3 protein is CASVVGGRGTGELFF. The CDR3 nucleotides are TGTGCCAGCGTTGTGGGGGGCCGCGGCACCGGGGAGCTGTTTTTT.

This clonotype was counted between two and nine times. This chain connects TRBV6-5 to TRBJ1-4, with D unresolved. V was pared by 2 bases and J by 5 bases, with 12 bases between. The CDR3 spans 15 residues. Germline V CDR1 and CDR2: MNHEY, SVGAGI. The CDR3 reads CASSYGYRENEKLFF. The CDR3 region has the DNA TGTGCCAGCAGTTACGGATACAGAGAGAATGAAAAACTGTTTTTT.

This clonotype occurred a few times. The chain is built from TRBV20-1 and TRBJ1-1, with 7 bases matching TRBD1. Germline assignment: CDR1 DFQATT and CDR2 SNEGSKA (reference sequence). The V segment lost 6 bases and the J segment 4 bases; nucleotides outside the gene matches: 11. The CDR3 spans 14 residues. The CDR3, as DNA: TGCAGTGCCCACCAGGGGGACCGGGGCACTGAAGCTTTCTTT. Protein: CSAHQGDRGTEAFF.

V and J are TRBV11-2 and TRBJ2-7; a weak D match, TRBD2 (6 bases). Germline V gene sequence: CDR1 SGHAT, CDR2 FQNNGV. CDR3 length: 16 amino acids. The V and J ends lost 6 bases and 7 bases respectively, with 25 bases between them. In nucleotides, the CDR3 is TGTGCCAGCAGTCCCCCCCGTGGGGGAGGAAGAGGGGAGCAGTACTTC. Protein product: CASSPPRGGGRGEQYF.

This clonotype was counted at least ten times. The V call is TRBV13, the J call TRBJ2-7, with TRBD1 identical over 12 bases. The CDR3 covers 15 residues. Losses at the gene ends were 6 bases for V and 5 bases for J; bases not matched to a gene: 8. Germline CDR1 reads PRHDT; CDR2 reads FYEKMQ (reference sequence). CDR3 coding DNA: TGTGCCAGCAGAGGGGTGGGACAGGGGGCCGACGAGCAGTACTTC. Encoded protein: CASRGVGQGADEQYF.

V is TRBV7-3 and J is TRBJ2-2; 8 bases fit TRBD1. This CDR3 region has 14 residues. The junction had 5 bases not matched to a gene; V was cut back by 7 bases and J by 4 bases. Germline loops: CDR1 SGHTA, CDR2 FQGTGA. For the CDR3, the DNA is TGTGCCAGCACCAAAGACAGGGGCACCGGGGAGCTGTTTTTT. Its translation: CASTKDRGTGELFF. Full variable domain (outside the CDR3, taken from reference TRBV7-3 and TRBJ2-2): GAGVSQTPSNKVTEKGKYVELRCDPISGHTALYWYRQSLGQGPEFLIYFQGTGAADDSGLPNDRFFAVRPEGSVSTLKIQRTERGDSAVYLCASTKDRGTGELFFGEGSRLTVL.

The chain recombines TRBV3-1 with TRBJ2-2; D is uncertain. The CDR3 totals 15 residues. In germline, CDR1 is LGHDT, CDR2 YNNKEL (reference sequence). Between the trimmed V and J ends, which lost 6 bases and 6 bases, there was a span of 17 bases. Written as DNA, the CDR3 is TGTGCCAGCAGTCCAAACCCAGGTAGTCCCGGGGAGCTGTTTTTT. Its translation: CASSPNPGSPGELFF.

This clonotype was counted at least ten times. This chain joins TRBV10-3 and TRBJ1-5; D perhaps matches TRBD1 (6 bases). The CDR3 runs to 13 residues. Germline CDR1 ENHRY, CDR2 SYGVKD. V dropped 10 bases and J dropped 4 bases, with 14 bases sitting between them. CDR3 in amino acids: CATRTAGNQPQHF. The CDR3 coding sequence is TGTGCCACAAGGACAGCGGGGAATCAGCCCCAGCATTTT.

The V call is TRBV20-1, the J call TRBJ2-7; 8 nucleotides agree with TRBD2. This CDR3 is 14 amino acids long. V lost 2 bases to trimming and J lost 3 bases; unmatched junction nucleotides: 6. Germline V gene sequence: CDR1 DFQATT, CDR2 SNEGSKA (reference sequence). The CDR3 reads CSARSGRLDYEQYF. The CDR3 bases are TGCAGTGCTAGAAGCGGGAGATTAGACTACGAGCAGTACTTC.

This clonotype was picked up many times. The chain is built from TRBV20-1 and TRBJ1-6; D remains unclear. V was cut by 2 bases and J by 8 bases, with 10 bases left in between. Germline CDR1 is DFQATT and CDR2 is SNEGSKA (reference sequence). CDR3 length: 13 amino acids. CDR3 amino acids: CSARPKEDSPLHF. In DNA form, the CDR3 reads TGCAGTGCTAGACCCAAGGAAGATTCACCCCTCCACTTT.

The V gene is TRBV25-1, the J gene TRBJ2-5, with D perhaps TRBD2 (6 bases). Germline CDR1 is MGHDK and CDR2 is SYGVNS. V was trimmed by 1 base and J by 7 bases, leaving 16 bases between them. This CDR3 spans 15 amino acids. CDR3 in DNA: TGTGCCAGCAGTGAATTGGTGGGAGGAAGCGGGACCCAGTACTTC. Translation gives CASSELVGGSGTQYF.

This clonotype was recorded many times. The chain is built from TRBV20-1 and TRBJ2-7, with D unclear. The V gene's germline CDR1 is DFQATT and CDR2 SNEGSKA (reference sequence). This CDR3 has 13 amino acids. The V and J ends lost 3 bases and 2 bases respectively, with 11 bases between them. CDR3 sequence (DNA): TGCAGTGCTAGGTCCCCAGATACCTACGAGCAGTACTTC. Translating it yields CSARSPDTYEQYF.

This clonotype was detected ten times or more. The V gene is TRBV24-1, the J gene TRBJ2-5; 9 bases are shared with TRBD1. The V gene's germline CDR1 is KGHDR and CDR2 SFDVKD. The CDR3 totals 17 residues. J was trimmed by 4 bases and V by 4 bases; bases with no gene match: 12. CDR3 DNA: TGTGCCACCAGTGACCTGACGGACAGGGGAGGTGGAGAGACCCAGTACTTC. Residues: CATSDLTDRGGGETQYF.